The 28 T cell receptor beta chains below all came from one sample that was sequenced in a study of persistence of HIV-infected CD4 T cells. The immunoSEQ assay was version 4, run in survey mode. TCRdb's copy holds only in-frame clones and misses some; the assay was immunoSEQ multiplex PCR. The sample has roughly 30,000 clones; 82% are singletons. Stimulation used 9 to 10 ug/mL lysate from CMV-infected fibroblasts. CD40L-negative CD69-negative CD45RO-high memory CD4+ T cells were sorted as populations depleted of antigen-responding cells. For these receptors, no antigen is known. Specimen: CD4+ T cells sorted from PBMCs after roughly 20-hour stimulation, collected from a patient who received antiretroviral therapy. These receptors came from an adult man with HIV who was CMV-seropositive.

V and J are TRBV6-5 and TRBJ2-3, with no clear D. This CDR3 has 12 amino acids. Between the trimmed V and J ends, which lost 5 bases and 0 bases, there was a span of 3 bases. CDR1 and CDR2 (germline): MNHEY, SVGAGI. The CDR3, as DNA: TGTGCCAGCAGTCCTAGCACAGATACGCAGTATTTT. As protein: CASSPSTDTQYF.

The rearrangement uses TRBV5-8 and TRBJ2-1, with D possibly matching TRBD1 (6 bases). V was trimmed by 6 bases and J by 3 bases, leaving 16 bases between them. Germline-derived CDR1 and CDR2 are SGHTS and YDEGEE. The CDR3 length is 15 residues. This CDR3 reads CASTPKGQSYNEQFF. DNA for the CDR3: TGTGCCAGCACCCCTAAAGGACAGAGCTACAATGAGCAGTTCTTC.

This chain connects TRBV6-5 to TRBJ2-7; possibly TRBD1 for D (7 bases). Trimming took off 6 bases at V and 1 base at J, with 16 bases between the two ends. Germline V gives CDR1 MNHEY, CDR2 SVGAGI. CDR3 length: 15 amino acids. This CDR3 is CASRSAGQPSYEQYF. The CDR3 DNA is TGTGCCAGCAGGTCCGCGGGACAGCCTTCCTACGAGCAGTACTTC.

This chain links TRBV23-1 with TRBJ1-3; TRBD1 matches at 7 bases. TRBV23-1 is noted as an ORF with a role that remains uncertain. V dropped 4 bases and J dropped 4; count of bases not matched to a gene: 13. The CDR3 length is 17 residues. The CDR3 DNA reads TGCGCCAGCAGTCTTCGACAGGGTTTCGGGCAAGGAAACACCATATATTTT. Translation gives CASSLRQGFGQGNTIYF.

The V and J genes are TRBV25-1 and TRBJ2-7, with 9 bases lining up with TRBD1. The CDR3 length is 15 residues. Per germline, CDR1 MGHDK and CDR2 SYGVNS. Germline trimming cut 2 bases from V and 2 bases from J; bases unmatched to any gene: 4. The CDR3 loop is CASSEGTGKTYEQYF. CDR3 in DNA: TGTGCCAGCAGTGAAGGGACAGGGAAGACCTACGAGCAGTACTTC.

Only a few counts were recorded for this clone. The J gene is TRBJ1-5, the V gene TRBV12-5; no clear D gene. The CDR3 loop spans 13 amino acids. Germline-derived CDR1 and CDR2 are LGHNT and FRNRAP. V was trimmed by 6 bases and J by 7 bases, leaving 13 bases between them. The CDR3 DNA reads as TGTGCTAGTGGCCCAGATCTCCGGCAGCCCCAGCATTTT. It codes for CASGPDLRQPQHF.

The V call is TRBV9, the J call TRBJ1-6, with 10 bases that match TRBD1. This CDR3 contains 17 residues. V was pared by 0 bases and J by 7 bases, with 7 bases of the junction left unmatched. Germline values: CDR1 SGDLS, CDR2 YYNGEE. CDR3 sequence: CASSVELGQGTNSPLHF. CDR3 in DNA: TGTGCCAGCAGCGTAGAATTGGGACAGGGGACGAATTCACCCCTCCACTTT.

V is TRBV21-1 and J is TRBJ2-7; the DNA was not used to check the table's D call, TRBD1. TRBV21-1 is described as a pseudogene. The CDR3 is 16 residues long. Here the CDR3 reads CASSKVDRQGLYEQYF. CDR3 DNA sequence: TGTGCCAGCAGCAAAGTCGATAGGCAGGGTCTTTACGAGCAGTACTTC.

In nucleotides, the CDR3 is TGTGCCAGCAGCCAAGGGGGTCGCGTCCTGCTGGATTCACCCCTCCACTTT. This encodes CASSQGGRVLLDSPLHF. The genes are TRBV14 and TRBJ1-6; D remains ambiguous. The V end was cut by 1 base, the J end by 8 bases, with 18 bases between. The CDR3 has 17 amino acids. Germline CDR1 and CDR2: SGHDN and FVKESK.

The DNA for the CDR3 is TGTGCCAACCGCAGGCCACCGCGGGGGGGAGGTTACGAGCAGTACTTC. Protein: CANRRPPRGGGYEQYF. V is TRBV7-7 and J is TRBJ2-7; TRBD2 matches at 9 bases. Germline trimming cut 10 bases from V and 4 bases from J; bases unmatched to any gene: 17. Germline V gene lookup returns CDR1 SSHAT and CDR2 FNYEAQ (reference sequence). CDR3 length: 16 amino acids.

This clone was observed a single time. The chain links TRBV7-6 to TRBJ2-7; D is unresolved. Between the trimmed V and J ends, which lost 2 bases and 5 bases, there was a span of 22 bases. Germline CDR1 SGHVS, CDR2 FNYEAQ. This CDR3 region has 17 residues. CDR3 sequence: CASSLLMVGDVSHEQYF. The CDR3 nucleotides read TGTGCCAGCAGCTTACTGATGGTCGGAGACGTAAGTCACGAGCAGTACTTC.

To note about this clone: An end of the junction does not agree with germline; a read error may underlie this. The rearrangement joins TRBV11-3 to TRBJ2-1; TRBD2 matches 7 bases. This CDR3 contains 16 residues. Germline assignment: CDR1 SGHNT and CDR2 YENEEA. CDR3 residues: CASSLWGEGGYSEQFF. CDR3 coding DNA: TGTGCCAGCAGCTTATGGGGGGAGGGTGGCTACAGTGAGCAGTTCTTC.

This chain connects TRBV7-3 to TRBJ2-2; 7 positions agree with TRBD2. There are 15 residues in the CDR3. The V segment lost 2 bases and the J segment 8 bases; nucleotides outside the gene matches: 8. Germline assignment: CDR1 SGHTA and CDR2 FQGTGA. This CDR3 reads CASSLSGGGLGELFF. The DNA for the CDR3 is TGTGCCAGCAGCTTATCGGGCGGGGGATTGGGGGAGCTGTTTTTT. Variable domain in full (rest from reference TRBV7-3 and TRBJ2-2): GAGVSQTPSNKVTEKGKYVELRCDPISGHTALYWYRQSLGQGPEFLIYFQGTGAADDSGLPNDRFFAVRPEGSVSTLKIQRTERGDSAVYLCASSLSGGGLGELFFGEGSRLTVL.

The chain has TRBV5-1 and TRBJ2-7; D gene unclear. Germline CDR1 and CDR2: SGHRS and YFSETQ. The ends were cut back, 4 bases at V and 3 bases at J, with 14 bases in the middle. CDR3 size: 14 residues. CDR3 bases: TGCGCCAGCAGCAACCCCCAAACCTACTACGAGCAGTACTTC. Its translation: CASSNPQTYYEQYF.

The CDR3 sequence is CSALEAGDIQYF. The CDR3 DNA sequence: TGCAGCGCACTGGAGGCGGGGGACATTCAGTACTTC. The rearrangement joins TRBV29-1 to TRBJ2-4, with 7 bases lining up with TRBD2. Per germline, CDR1 SQVTM and CDR2 ANQGSEA. Unmatched junction bases numbered 8, after V lost 7 bases and J lost 8 bases. The CDR3 runs 12 residues. Drawing the rest from reference TRBV29-1 and TRBJ2-4, the complete variable domain is SAVISQKPSRDICQRGTSLTIQCQVDSQVTMMFWYRQQPGQSLTLIATANQGSEATYESGFVIDKFPISRPNLTFSTLTVSNMSPEDSSIYLCSALEAGDIQYFGAGTRLSVL.

This rearrangement joins TRBV5-1 to TRBJ2-1; D assignment may be TRBD1 or TRBD2 (5 bases each). CDR3 length: 12 residues. Trimming cost V 3 bases and J 8 bases, with 9 bases left between them. Germline V gene sequence: CDR1 SGHRS, CDR2 YFSETQ. The CDR3 nucleotides read TGCGCCAGCAGCTCAGGGAGCTATGAGCAGTTCTTC. The encoded protein is CASSSGSYEQFF.

This sequence joins TRBV13 and TRBJ2-2, with TRBD2 identical over 12 bases. V gave up 0 bases and J gave up 7 bases; unmatched junction bases: 6. Germline CDR1 reads PRHDT; CDR2 reads FYEKMQ (reference sequence). The CDR3 contains 17 residues. In nucleotides, the CDR3 is TGTGCCAGCAGCTTAGGAGTGACTAGCGGGGGAATCGGGGAGCTGTTTTTT. Translated, it gives CASSLGVTSGGIGELFF. Full variable domain (missing parts from reference TRBV13 and TRBJ2-2): AAGVIQSPRHLIKEKRETATLKCYPIPRHDTVYWYQQGPGQDPQFLISFYEKMQSDKGSIPDRFSAQQFSDYHSELNMSSLELGDSALYFCASSLGVTSGGIGELFFGEGSRLTVL.

V and J are TRBV6-5 and TRBJ1-4, with TRBD1 identical over 11 bases. Per the germline V gene, CDR1 is MNHEY and CDR2 is SVGAGI. CDR3 length equals 15 residues. The J segment lost 3 bases and the V segment lost 9 bases, leaving 6 bases of the junction unmatched. The CDR3 sequence is CASEDRGLPNEKLFF. In nucleotides, the CDR3 is TGTGCCAGTGAGGACAGGGGGCTACCTAATGAAAAACTGTTTTTT.

V gene TRBV7-6 combines with J gene TRBJ2-4, with D possibly being TRBD1 (6 bases). This CDR3 region has 16 residues. The germline V and J ends were trimmed by 0 bases and 2 bases, with 11 bases remaining between them. Germline CDR1 is SGHVS and CDR2 is FNYEAQ. The CDR3 DNA is TGTGCCAGCAGCTTAGCGCTGGGGGCCCCCAAAAACATTCAGTACTTC. The encoded protein is CASSLALGAPKNIQYF. Looking up the rest from reference TRBV7-6 and TRBJ2-4 gives the full variable domain: GAGVSQSPRYKVTKRGQDVALRCDPISGHVSLYWYRQALGQGPEFLTYFNYEAQQDKSGLPNDRFSAERPEGSISTLTIQRTEQRDSAMYRCASSLALGAPKNIQYFGAGTRLSVL.

J is TRBJ2-7 and V is TRBV18; D is possibly TRBD1 (5 bases). The CDR3 loop spans 15 amino acids. V was clipped by 0 bases and J by 7 bases, with 16 bases between them. Germline assignment: CDR1 KGHSH and CDR2 LQKENI. CDR3 sequence reads: CASSPPTGPSGEQYF. CDR3 in DNA: TGTGCCAGCTCACCACCTACAGGACCTTCTGGGGAGCAGTACTTC. Full variable domain (outside the CDR3, taken from reference TRBV18 and TRBJ2-7): NAGVMQNPRHLVRRRGQEARLRCSPMKGHSHVYWYRQLPEEGLKFMVYLQKENIIDESGMPKERFSAEFPKEGPSILRIQQVVRGDSAAYFCASSPPTGPSGEQYFGPGTRLTVT.

The chain uses TRBV28 and TRBJ1-5, with D hard to call. V lost 4 bases, J lost 2 bases, and 12 bases lay in between. Germline V CDR1 and CDR2: MDHEN, SYDVKM. The CDR3 sequence is 15 residues long. CDR3 sequence: CASSWGGHGNQPQHF. The CDR3 coding sequence is TGTGCCAGCAGTTGGGGTGGGCACGGCAATCAGCCCCAGCATTTT.

CDR3 protein: CASSLEERGGIGSYEQYF. CDR3 DNA sequence: TGTGCCAGCAGCTTAGAGGAGCGGGGGGGCATCGGATCCTACGAGCAGTACTTC. The chain employs TRBV11-2 and TRBJ2-7, with TRBD2 matching 10 bases. Germline lookup yields CDR1 SGHAT and CDR2 FQNNGV. V shed 0 bases and J 1 base; nucleotides not matched to a gene: 9. This CDR3 spans 18 amino acids.

The chain carries TRBV3-1 (or the pseudogene TRBV3-2) and TRBJ2-1; 11 nucleotides match TRBD2. The CDR3 spans 18 residues. The germline V gene encodes CDR1 LGHDT and CDR2 YNNKEL (reference sequence). V lost 0 bases and J lost 6; bases outside the gene matches: 10. The CDR3 loop reads CASSQDGPLAGGRNEQFF. The CDR3, as DNA: TGTGCCAGCAGCCAAGATGGTCCTCTAGCGGGGGGCCGCAATGAGCAGTTCTTC.

In its sample, this clone was seen a few times. The rearrangement joins TRBV9 to TRBJ1-6; D is unresolved. This CDR3 spans 13 amino acids. Trimming took off 7 bases at V and 7 bases at J, with 12 bases between the two ends. Germline loops: CDR1 SGDLS, CDR2 YYNGEE. For the CDR3, the DNA is TGTGCCAGCGCCGCATTCGGGAATTCACCCCTCCACTTT. It codes for CASAAFGNSPLHF. Based on the CDR3 plus reference TRBV9 and TRBJ1-6, the full variable domain is DSGVTQTPKHLITATGQRVTLRCSPRSGDLSVYWYQQSLDQGLQFLIQYYNGEERAKGNILERFSAQQFPDLHSELNLSSLELGDSALYFCASAAFGNSPLHFGNGTRLTVT.

This rearrangement joins TRBV4-1 to TRBJ2-2, with 12 bases that match TRBD2. The junction had 4 bases not matched to a gene; V was cut back by 4 bases and J by 4 bases. In germline, CDR1 is MGHRA, CDR2 YSYEKL. The CDR3 totals 16 residues. This CDR3 reads CASSPILAGGTGELFF. The CDR3 DNA reads as TGCGCCAGCAGCCCGATACTAGCGGGGGGCACCGGGGAGCTGTTTTTT.

The rearrangement uses TRBV19 and TRBJ2-2, with D perhaps assigned TRBD1 or TRBD2 (5 bases each). V lost 5 bases, J lost 0 bases, and 28 bases lay in between. The CDR3 has 21 amino acids. Germline assignment: CDR1 LNHDA and CDR2 SQIVND (reference sequence). The CDR3 loop is CASSAYLLTGTSTSNTGELFF. CDR3 nucleotide sequence: TGTGCCAGTAGTGCCTACCTTCTAACCGGGACGTCAACCTCGAACACCGGGGAGCTGTTTTTT.

The chain carries TRBV24-1 and TRBJ2-7, with 9 bases identical to TRBD1. The length of the CDR3 is 16 residues. V was clipped by 4 bases and J by 0 bases; unmatched bases: 6. Germline loops: CDR1 KGHDR, CDR2 SFDVKD. CDR3 bases: TGTGCCACCAGTGACTCTGGACAGGGGAGCTCCTACGAGCAGTACTTC. Residues: CATSDSGQGSSYEQYF.

The sample holds a few counts of this clone. The chain carries TRBV16 and TRBJ2-1; TRBD1 aligns across 9 bases. V was clipped by 0 bases and J by 7 bases; unmatched bases: 7. The CDR3 contains 16 residues. CDR1 and CDR2 from the germline V gene are KGHSY and FQNENV. CDR3 loop: CASSQSRQGGPNEQFF. CDR3 nucleotides: TGTGCCAGCAGCCAATCTCGACAGGGGGGGCCAAATGAGCAGTTCTTC.